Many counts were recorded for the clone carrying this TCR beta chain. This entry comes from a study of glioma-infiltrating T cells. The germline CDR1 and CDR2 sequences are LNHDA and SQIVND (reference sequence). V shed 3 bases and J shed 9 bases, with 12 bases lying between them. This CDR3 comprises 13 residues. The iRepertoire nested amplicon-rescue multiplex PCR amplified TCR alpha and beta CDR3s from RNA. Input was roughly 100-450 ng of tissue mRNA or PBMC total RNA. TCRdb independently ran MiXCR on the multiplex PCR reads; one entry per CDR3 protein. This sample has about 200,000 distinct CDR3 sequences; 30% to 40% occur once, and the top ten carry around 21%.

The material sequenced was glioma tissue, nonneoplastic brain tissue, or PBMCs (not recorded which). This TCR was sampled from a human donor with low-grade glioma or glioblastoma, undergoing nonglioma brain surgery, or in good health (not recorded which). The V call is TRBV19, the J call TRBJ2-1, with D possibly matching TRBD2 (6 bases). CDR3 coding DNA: TGTGCCAGTAGTATTCGGGGGTACGGTGAGCAGTTCTTC. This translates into CASSIRGYGEQFF.